The 11 T cell receptor beta chains listed next were all sequenced from one sample in a study of T cells after posttransplantation cyclophosphamide. Using immunoSEQ multiplex PCR, the repertoire was profiled, and TCRdb retains in-frame clones only, with some absent. The table lists about 32,000 clones, 85% to 90% of them singletons. The sample consisted of PBMCs. These receptors were taken from a woman in her 40s with a blood cancer, CMV-positive, and with a related stem cell donor.

This chain uses TRBV5-4 with TRBJ1-2, with 7 bases fitting TRBD1. CDR1 SGHNT and CDR2 YYREEE come from the germline V gene (reference sequence). The V segment lost 4 bases and the J segment 7 bases; nucleotides outside the gene matches: 13. The CDR3 is 15 amino acids. CDR3 region: CASSGGQILAGGYTF. The CDR3, as DNA: TGTGCCAGCAGCGGGGGACAGATTCTCGCGGGTGGCTACACCTTC.

V is TRBV27 and J is TRBJ1-5; perhaps TRBD1 as D (6 bases). CDR1 MNHEY and CDR2 SMNVEV come from the germline V gene (reference sequence). The CDR3 totals 13 residues. V lost 4 bases to trimming and J lost 7 bases, with 11 bases between them. CDR3 sequence: CASSWTEGQPQHF. The CDR3 DNA reads TGTGCCAGCAGTTGGACAGAGGGACAGCCCCAGCATTTT.

The chain carries TRBV7-2 and TRBJ1-4, with TRBD1 identical over 9 bases. The CDR3 is made up of 16 amino acids. J gave up 2 bases and V 4 bases, and 5 bases lay outside the gene matches. Germline values: CDR1 SGHTA, CDR2 FQGNSA. CDR3: CASSSSTGGTNEKLFF. For the CDR3, the DNA is TGTGCCAGCAGCTCCTCTACAGGGGGCACTAATGAAAAACTGTTTTTT.

The chain has TRBV7-2 and TRBJ1-2, with D uncertain. V was shortened by 0 bases and J by 3 bases, with 8 bases between the two germline ends. Per germline, CDR1 SGHTA and CDR2 FQGNSA. The length of the CDR3 is 14 residues. DNA of the CDR3: TGTGCCAGCAGCTTAGCTTCGGGTTACTATGGCTACACCTTC. Amino acids: CASSLASGYYGYTF.

This chain connects TRBV27 to TRBJ2-5; weak D call: TRBD2 (6 bases). V was clipped by 5 bases and J by 3 bases, with 19 bases between them. Germline lookup yields CDR1 MNHEY and CDR2 SMNVEV (reference sequence). The CDR3 has 16 amino acids. CDR3 region: CASSPGEGRWEETQYF. Written as DNA, the CDR3 is TGTGCCAGCAGTCCGGGGGAAGGGCGGTGGGAAGAGACCCAGTACTTC.

CDR3 bases: TGTGCCAGTAGCCAAACCCGCGGGGCGTACAATGAGCAGTTCTTC. Translating it yields CASSQTRGAYNEQFF. V is TRBV19 and J is TRBJ2-1; TRBD2 is a possible D gene (6 bases). Germline assignment: CDR1 LNHDA and CDR2 SQIVND (reference sequence). This CDR3 has 15 residues. V was pared by 6 bases and J by 4 bases, with 16 bases between.

The chain has TRBV27 and TRBJ2-7, with 10 bases fitting TRBD1. The V gene's germline CDR1 is MNHEY and CDR2 SMNVEV (reference sequence). There are 15 residues in the CDR3. J gave up 2 bases and V 4 bases, and 5 bases lay outside the gene matches. The chain's CDR3 is CASSSWTGGTYEQYF. CDR3 bases: TGTGCCAGCAGTTCCTGGACAGGGGGGACCTACGAGCAGTACTTC.

V usage is TRBV15 and J usage is TRBJ1-6; 7 bases are a match to TRBD1. V was pared by 3 bases and J by 5 bases, with 4 bases of the junction left unmatched. In germline, CDR1 is LNHNV, CDR2 YYDKDF (reference sequence). The length of the CDR3 is 15 residues. CDR3 nucleotides: TGTGCCACCAGCAGGGGGACAGACGATAATTCACCCCTCCACTTT. It translates to CATSRGTDDNSPLHF.

The rearrangement links TRBV6-5 to TRBJ2-1, with TRBD2 matching over 12 bases. V trimming: 8 bases; J trimming: 10 bases; junction bases outside the gene matches: 9. The CDR3 runs 14 residues. Germline CDR1 and CDR2: MNHEY and SVGAGI. CDR3 in DNA: TGTGCCAGCGCAGAGACTAGCGGGGGTGAGGAGCAGTTCTTC. It translates to CASAETSGGEEQFF.

In the case of this clone: At one boundary the junction diverges from the germline segment, which might be a read error. Other nucleotide sequences from this sample produce the same CDR3. The V and J genes are TRBV9 and TRBJ1-2; 8 bases map to TRBD1. CDR1 SGDLS and CDR2 YYNGEE come from the germline V gene. This CDR3 contains 15 residues. In nucleotides, the CDR3 is TGCGCCAGCAGCCGGGACAGGTGGACTAACTATGGCTACACCTTC. It yields the protein CASSRDRWTNYGYTF. The variable domain in full, with the rest retrieved from reference TRBV9 and TRBJ1-2, is DSGVTQTPKHLITATGQRVTLRCSPRSGDLSVYWYQQSLDQGLQFLIQYYNGEERAKGNILERFSAQQFPDLHSELNLSSLELGDSALYFCASSRDRWTNYGYTFGSGTRLTVV.

The rearrangement links TRBV29-1 to TRBJ1-4; D gene uncertain. The germline V gene encodes CDR1 SQVTM and CDR2 ANQGSEA. The CDR3 spans 14 residues. Trimming shortened V by 4 bases and J by 0 bases, and 9 bases separated the two germline ends. The CDR3 DNA sequence: TGCAGCGTTGGTCAAAGCCCAACTAATGAAAAACTGTTTTTT. Amino acid sequence: CSVGQSPTNEKLFF.